These 20 T cell receptor beta chains were sequenced from one sample in a study of cytomegalovirus exposure and HLA in healthy donors. The study ran its PCR with 60 Vbeta and 13 Jbeta primers. The method was immunoSEQ multiplex PCR; TCRdb's version includes in-frame clones alone and lacks a portion of them. The data show 90,000 to 110,000 clones, less than 80% seen once. The material sequenced was PBMCs. All receptors derive from a woman in her forties or fifties in good health and CMV-seropositive.

The CDR3 region is CASSAGLHLYNEQFF. The DNA of the CDR3 is TGTGCCAGCAGCGCCGGACTACATCTCTACAATGAGCAGTTCTTC. The V and J genes are TRBV9 and TRBJ2-1; perhaps TRBD2 as D (6 bases). Looked up from germline, CDR1 is SGDLS and CDR2 is YYNGEE. The CDR3 runs 15 residues. Trimming left V 3 bases short and J 3 bases short, with 13 bases between.

This clone has a single count. The rearrangement joins TRBV27 to TRBJ2-2, with 9 bases fitting TRBD1. J lost 4 bases, V lost 5 bases, and 2 bases had no gene match. Germline V gives CDR1 MNHEY, CDR2 SMNVEV (reference sequence). This CDR3 spans 14 amino acids. Written as DNA, the CDR3 is TGTGCCAGCAGTCTGGACAGGGGCACCGGGGAGCTGTTTTTT. As protein: CASSLDRGTGELFF.

The V call is TRBV7-3, the J call TRBJ2-1, with D maybe TRBD1 (6 bases). Trimming shortened V by 4 bases and J by 10 bases, and 14 bases separated the two germline ends. The CDR3 covers 13 residues. Per the germline V gene, CDR1 is SGHTA and CDR2 is FQGTGA. CDR3 sequence: CASSSTGAGEQFF. CDR3 DNA sequence: TGTGCCAGCAGCTCGACAGGAGCTGGCGAGCAGTTCTTC.

CDR3 DNA sequence: TGTGCCAGCAGTTCAGAGGGACAGGGTAACTATGGCTACACCTTC. Its translation: CASSSEGQGNYGYTF. V usage is TRBV2 and J usage is TRBJ1-2; 9 positions match TRBD1. V lost 5 bases and J lost 1; bases outside the gene matches: 5. Germline-derived CDR1 and CDR2 are SNHLY and FYNNEI. The CDR3 consists of 15 residues.

This clone has just a few counts. This chain links TRBV2 with TRBJ2-7; perhaps TRBD2 as D (5 bases). Germline values: CDR1 SNHLY, CDR2 FYNNEI. Trimming left V 0 bases short and J 5 bases short, with 8 bases between. The CDR3 is 13 residues long. This CDR3 is CASSEAGENEQYF. The DNA for the CDR3 is TGTGCCAGCAGTGAAGCGGGAGAAAACGAGCAGTACTTC.

The rearrangement links TRBV7-9 to TRBJ2-3; TRBD1 matches 8 bases. Looked up from germline, CDR1 is SEHNR and CDR2 is FQNEAQ (reference sequence). V lost 2 bases, J lost 2 bases, and 3 bases stayed unmatched. The CDR3 extends over 15 amino acids. The CDR3 DNA reads TGTGCCAGCAGCTTATGGACAGGGATCACAGATACGCAGTATTTT. It translates to CASSLWTGITDTQYF.

V gene TRBV18 combines with J gene TRBJ2-5; D uncertain. The V and J ends lost 2 bases and 2 bases respectively, with 6 bases between them. Per germline, CDR1 KGHSH and CDR2 LQKENI. The CDR3 covers 13 residues. In DNA, the CDR3 is TGTGCCAGCTCACCATCTCCTCAAGAGACCCAGTACTTC. Amino acids: CASSPSPQETQYF.

This clone was observed a few times. The chain employs TRBV4-1 and TRBJ2-3; D may be TRBD2 (5 bases). CDR1 and CDR2 from the germline V gene are MGHRA and YSYEKL. The CDR3 covers 15 residues. V was shortened by 3 bases and J by 7 bases, with 17 bases between the two germline ends. The CDR3 protein is CASSQGDGNRNTQYF. CDR3 DNA: TGCGCCAGCAGCCAGGGAGACGGGAATCGGAATACGCAGTATTTT.

The table lists this clone with a few counts. The gene calls are TRBV18 and TRBJ1-1; 10 bases line up with TRBD1. The CDR3 totals 15 residues. J was trimmed by 5 bases and V by 1 base; bases with no gene match: 4. From germline, CDR1 is KGHSH and CDR2 LQKENI. CDR3 DNA: TGTGCCAGCTCACCACTGGGACAGGGGAATACTGAAGCTTTCTTT. It translates to CASSPLGQGNTEAFF.

This clone is a singleton in its sample. The CDR3 loop reads CASRQASTDTQYF. For the CDR3, the DNA is TGTGCCAGTAGACAGGCTAGCACAGATACGCAGTATTTT. The rearrangement links TRBV19 to TRBJ2-3; possible D gene TRBD1, 5 bases. The CDR3 length is 13 residues. Germline V gene sequence: CDR1 LNHDA, CDR2 SQIVND (reference sequence). V lost 6 bases and J 0 bases, leaving 7 bases between the germline ends.

This clone was recorded a few times. Written as DNA, the CDR3 is TGTGCCAGCAGCATACCCAGAACAGGGGGCGCCGAGACCCAGTACTTC. Protein product: CASSIPRTGGAETQYF. The chain combines TRBV5-6 with TRBJ2-5; 9 bases are a match to TRBD1. Losses at the gene ends were 4 bases for V and 5 bases for J; bases not matched to a gene: 12. This CDR3 has 16 residues. The germline CDR1 and CDR2 sequences are SGHDT and YYEEEE.

The chain is built from TRBV7-2 and TRBJ2-7; the D gene is possibly TRBD2 (6 bases). Trimming took 1 base from V and 0 from J, leaving 10 bases between them. The CDR3 runs to 15 residues. Per the germline V gene, CDR1 is SGHTA and CDR2 is FQGNSA. The chain's CDR3 is CASSLGGGLSYEQYF. The CDR3 bases are TGTGCCAGCAGCTTAGGGGGAGGACTCTCCTACGAGCAGTACTTC. Full variable domain (outside the CDR3, taken from reference TRBV7-2 and TRBJ2-7): GAGVSQSPSNKVTEKGKDVELRCDPISGHTALYWYRQSLGQGLEFLIYFQGNSAPDKSGLPSDRFSAERTGGSVSTLTIQRTQQEDSAVYLCASSLGGGLSYEQYFGPGTRLTVT.

The chain uses TRBV7-2 and TRBJ1-6; 7 bases fit TRBD1. Looked up from germline, CDR1 is SGHTA and CDR2 is FQGNSA. After removal of 5 bases from V and 7 bases from J, the junction contained 11 bases not matched to a gene. This CDR3 region has 16 residues. The CDR3 DNA reads as TGTGCCAGCAGCCCCCGACAGGGAGGAGAGAATTCACCCCTCCACTTT. It yields the protein CASSPRQGGENSPLHF.

This clone has more than one count but fewer than ten. The CDR3 protein is CASSVGLRMGNYGYTF. CDR3 DNA sequence: TGCGCCAGCAGTGTGGGACTACGGATGGGTAACTATGGCTACACCTTC. V usage is TRBV10-1 and J usage is TRBJ1-2; maybe TRBD1 (5 bases). This CDR3 contains 16 residues. CDR1 WNHNN and CDR2 SYGVQD come from the germline V gene (reference sequence). The V and J ends lost 4 bases and 1 base respectively, with 16 bases between them.

V gene TRBV18 combines with J gene TRBJ2-7, with 10 bases aligning to TRBD1. This CDR3 spans 15 amino acids. Germline CDR1 reads KGHSH; CDR2 reads LQKENI. V dropped 6 bases and J dropped 5; count of bases not matched to a gene: 10. The CDR3 bases are TGTGCCAGCTCCCTACCGGGACAGGGGTGGAACGAGCAGTACTTC. Translation: CASSLPGQGWNEQYF.

The chain has TRBV6-5 and TRBJ2-7; TRBD2 matches 11 bases. The CDR3 runs 14 residues. CDR1 and CDR2 from the germline V gene are MNHEY and SVGAGI. Losses at the gene ends were 5 bases for V and 2 bases for J; bases not matched to a gene: 2. The CDR3 spells CASSPTSGAYEQYF. The CDR3 DNA reads TGTGCCAGCAGTCCGACTAGCGGGGCCTACGAGCAGTACTTC.

The V and J genes are TRBV23-1 and TRBJ1-3; TRBD1 aligns across 7 bases. TRBV23-1 is assigned to the ORF class and has an uncertain function. Trimming removed 0 bases from V and 4 bases from J; junction bases left unmatched: 6. The CDR3 extends over 16 amino acids. Written as DNA, the CDR3 is TGCGCCAGCAGTCAATCGAGAGGGGGCTTGGGAAACACCATATATTTT. This translates into CASSQSRGGLGNTIYF.

The chain links TRBV7-9 to TRBJ2-4, with no clear D. CDR1 and CDR2 from the germline V gene are SEHNR and FQNEAQ (reference sequence). Trimming removed 5 bases from V and 6 bases from J, with 14 bases in between. The CDR3 totals 14 residues. The CDR3 DNA reads as TGTGCCAGCAGCGCAGTGGGCCAAGGAAACATTCAGTACTTC. Encoded protein: CASSAVGQGNIQYF.

V usage is TRBV11-2 and J usage is TRBJ2-3; 11 nucleotides line up with TRBD2. Trimming removed 1 base from V and 7 bases from J; junction bases left unmatched: 7. From germline, CDR1 is SGHAT and CDR2 FQNNGV. CDR3 length: 16 amino acids. The CDR3 bases are TGTGCCAGCAGCTTAGGGGCTAGCGGGGGGCTATATACGCAGTATTTT. Its protein product is CASSLGASGGLYTQYF.

The rearrangement joins TRBV7-8 to TRBJ2-5; 7 nucleotides agree with TRBD2. The germline gives CDR1 SGHVS, CDR2 FQNEAQ. After removal of 3 bases from V and 4 bases from J, the junction contained 8 bases not matched to a gene. The CDR3 has 15 amino acids. This CDR3 reads CASSFFRGDRETQYF. The CDR3 nucleotides are TGTGCCAGCAGCTTTTTTCGGGGGGACCGAGAGACCCAGTACTTC.